The clone carrying this T cell receptor (beta chain) appeared a few times. This sample is drawn from a study of T cells in Graves' hyperthyroidism and ophthalmopathy. Researchers amplified the TCR beta CDR3 regions from RNA transcripts. The primer set for the first-round RT-PCR of the TCR CDR3 was HTBI. TCRdb passed the multiplex PCR reads through MiXCR, listing each CDR3 protein once. This table has fewer than 800,000 distinct CDR3 sequences, about 16% appearing once. The trim removed 2 bases at V and 4 bases at J, leaving 5 bases unmatched. The CDR3 is 15 amino acids. Per the germline V gene, CDR1 is WSHSY and CDR2 is SAAADI. Hyperthyroidism had been newly diagnosed in patients aged 18 to 65, and its duration was under 2 months.

Sequenced: blood. The TCR was taken from a man between 18 and 29 years old with Graves' hyperthyroidism. V usage is TRBV10-2 and J usage is TRBJ2-1; 7 bases map to TRBD1. CDR3 bases: TGCGCCAGCAGTGAGGACAGGGCAGCTTACAATGAGCAGTTCTTC. Its protein product is CASSEDRAAYNEQFF.